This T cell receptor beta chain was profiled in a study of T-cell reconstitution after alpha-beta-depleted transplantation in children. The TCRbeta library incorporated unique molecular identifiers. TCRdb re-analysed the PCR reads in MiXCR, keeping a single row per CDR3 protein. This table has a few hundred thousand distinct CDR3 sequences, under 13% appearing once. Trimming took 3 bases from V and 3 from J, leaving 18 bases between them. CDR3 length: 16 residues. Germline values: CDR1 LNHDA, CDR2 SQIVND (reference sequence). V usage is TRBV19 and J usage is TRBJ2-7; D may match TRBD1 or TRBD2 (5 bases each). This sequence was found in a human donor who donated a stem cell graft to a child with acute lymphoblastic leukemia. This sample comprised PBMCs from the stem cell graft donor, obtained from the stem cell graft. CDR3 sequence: CASSIPVGTKYYEQYF. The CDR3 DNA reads TGTGCCAGTAGTATCCCGGTCGGGACGAAATACTACGAGCAGTACTTC.